The clone carrying this T cell receptor beta chain was counted between two and nine times. TCRdb redid the calling of the RACE reads with MiXCR, one entry per CDR3 protein. The sample yields roughly 260,000 distinct CDR3 sequences, about 8.6% seen once. This entry comes from a study of human T cells and chemical hapten exposure. Looking at the study overall: Patch tests applied 0.01% DPC to the upper back, read at 6 days.

With 0 bases clipped from V and 5 bases from J, the junction kept 1 base outside the gene matches. CDR3 length equals 15 residues. Germline CDR1 SGHRS, CDR2 YFSETQ. Stated time point: pre-sensitization, week 0. This sample's treatment: therapeutic diphenylcyclopropenone sensitization with weekly scalp DPC. This TCR came from a woman in her 40s with alopecia areata. Some clones in this sample may be carry-over from other donors' samples. The chain combines TRBV5-1 with TRBJ2-5; 13 bases are a match to TRBD2. The source material was whole blood, sampled in connection with sensitization to the hapten diphenylcyclopropenone (DPC). CDR3 in amino acids: CASSLVGLAGETQYF. As DNA, the CDR3 is TGCGCCAGCAGCTTGGTGGGACTAGCGGGGGAGACCCAGTACTTC.